This note documents a single TCR beta chain sequence. What it binds is not known. Once sorted, every population was more than 98% pure. This record belongs to a study of beta chain features in type 1 diabetes. The overall study: Regarding age, gender and cell yields, patients proved similar to healthy donors.

The V and J ends lost 2 bases and 5 bases respectively, with 16 bases between them. CDR3 length: 16 residues. CDR1 and CDR2 from the germline V gene are SGHRS and YFSETQ. Overall study findings and caveats: Patients and controls would be equally affected if PCR favored shorter templates.

Expressed TCRB transcripts were sequenced after all isolated RNA was converted to cDNA. TCRdb's table, derived via immunoSEQ multiplex PCR, lists solely in-frame clones and lacks some. The sample has about 210,000 clones, about a tenth seen once. This clonotype originated in a man between 18 and 29 years old in good health. V usage is TRBV5-1 and J usage is TRBJ2-2, with D possibly TRBD1 on 6 matching bases. Sequences were obtained from central memory CD4+ T cells from blood. This chain's CDR3 is CASSLPSSGETGELFF. The CDR3 nucleotides read TGCGCCAGCAGCTTACCTAGCTCAGGGGAGACCGGGGAGCTGTTTTTT.